This TCR beta chain was found in a study of tumor-infiltrating lymphocytes in primary liver carcinoma. Study-level information: Resection treated the patients' primary liver carcinoma.

A remark on this clonotype: This likely comes from a read error, as the CDR3 has no conserved phenylalanine or tryptophan at its end.

Germline DNA was extracted too, while blood RNA derived from unsorted whole blood. The investigators made TCR beta cDNA from about 500 ng total RNA, using a constant-region primer. Three rounds of nested multiplex PCR with slightly modified ARM-PCR produced TCR beta libraries. Researchers ran the first two PCR rounds for ten to eleven cycles each with TRBV1-TRBV30 forward primers and a C-beta reverse primer. TCRdb used MiXCR to reprocess the multiplex PCR reads, holding one entry per CDR3 protein. The sample lists approximately 210,000 distinct CDR3 sequences; roughly two thirds were seen once. The germline V gene has CDR1 SQVTM and CDR2 ANQGSEA. This CDR3 spans 17 amino acids.

This clonotype was sampled from an older woman with primary liver carcinoma and hepatitis B virus infection. The V gene is TRBV29-1, the J gene TRBJ2-2; 11 bases map to TRBD2. Input material: peripheral blood. The CDR3 nucleotides read TGTAGCGTTGGGGCAGATGGTAGCGGGAGGGATCACGGGGAGCTGTTTATT. It is translated as CSVGADGSGRDHGELFI.